The 26 T cell receptor beta chains below all came from one sample that was sequenced in a study of T cells after yellow fever vaccination. TCRdb redid the calling of the 5' RACE reads with MiXCR, one entry per CDR3 protein. The table lists tens of thousands of distinct CDR3 sequences, about 7.7% of them singletons, with roughly two fifths in the top ten. The sequences come from CD8+ T cells sorted from PBMCs, collected on the day of the yellow fever booster vaccination. Receptor source: a man between 25 and 39 years old who received the YFV17D yellow fever vaccine.

This clonotype was recorded a few times. V is TRBV7-9 and J is TRBJ2-7; D not certain. The CDR3 has 13 amino acids. Germline V CDR1 and CDR2: SEHNR, FQNEAQ (reference sequence). V lost 4 bases and J 4 bases, leaving 11 bases between the germline ends. CDR3 DNA sequence: TGTGCCAGCAGCTCTTCCGGACGGTACGAGCAGTACTTC. This translates into CASSSSGRYEQYF.

The V call is TRBV24-1, the J call TRBJ2-1, with 10 nucleotides matching TRBD2. CDR3 length: 13 residues. J lost 8 bases, V lost 7 bases, and 4 bases had no gene match. Germline CDR1 is KGHDR and CDR2 is SFDVKD. The CDR3 loop is CATRSLAGDEQFF. In DNA, the CDR3 is TGTGCCACCAGGTCCCTAGCGGGGGATGAGCAGTTCTTC.

This clonotype showed up just a few times. V usage is TRBV20-1 and J usage is TRBJ2-1, with a weak D call TRBD2 (6 bases). Germline V gene lookup returns CDR1 DFQATT and CDR2 SNEGSKA (reference sequence). Trimming removed 6 bases from V and 3 bases from J, with 15 bases in between. The CDR3 covers 14 residues. The CDR3 sequence is CSAEGTDIYNEQFF. Here the CDR3 DNA reads TGCAGTGCGGAGGGGACGGATATCTACAATGAGCAGTTCTTC.

This clonotype occurred a few times. This chain links TRBV6-1 with TRBJ2-1; TRBD2 matches at 7 bases. CDR3 length equals 14 residues. J was trimmed by 6 bases and V by 3 bases; bases with no gene match: 5. Germline V gene data show CDR1 as MNHNS and CDR2 as SASEGT. In nucleotides, the CDR3 is TGTGCCAGCAGTGAGGCGGGAGAGTTCAATGAGCAGTTCTTC. This codes for CASSEAGEFNEQFF.

This clonotype was picked up a small number of times. The rearrangement joins TRBV7-2 to TRBJ2-1; 9 nucleotides align to TRBD1. CDR1 is SGHTA and CDR2 is FQGNSA in the germline V gene. With V trimmed by 5 bases and J by 4 bases, 9 bases remained unmatched. This CDR3 is built from 16 residues. CDR3 in DNA: TGTGCCAGCAGCCAATTAGGGACAGGGCCTTACAATGAGCAGTTCTTC. As protein: CASSQLGTGPYNEQFF. Looking up the rest from reference TRBV7-2 and TRBJ2-1 gives the full variable domain: GAGVSQSPSNKVTEKGKDVELRCDPISGHTALYWYRQSLGQGLEFLIYFQGNSAPDKSGLPSDRFSAERTGGSVSTLTIQRTQQEDSAVYLCASSQLGTGPYNEQFFGPGTRLTVL.

Written as DNA, the CDR3 is TGTGCCAGCAGTTCCGGGGGTTACGACGAGCAGTACTTC. This encodes CASSSGGYDEQYF. The V gene is TRBV12-3 or TRBV12-4, the J gene TRBJ2-7; possible D gene TRBD2, 6 bases. Trimming cost V 4 bases and J 5 bases, with 12 bases left between them. The CDR3 is made up of 13 amino acids.

The chain employs TRBV7-6 and TRBJ2-2, with D possibly being TRBD2 (5 bases). There are 14 residues in the CDR3. Trimming cost V 1 base and J 5 bases, with 8 bases left between them. CDR1 is SGHVS and CDR2 is FNYEAQ in the germline V gene. CDR3 protein: CASSLGELTGELFF. CDR3 nucleotides: TGTGCCAGCAGCTTAGGGGAGTTGACCGGGGAGCTGTTTTTT.

The sample holds a few counts of this clonotype. This chain uses TRBV5-1 with TRBJ2-7; 9 bases line up with TRBD2. The CDR3 has 15 residues. The J segment lost 1 base and the V segment lost 0 bases, leaving 2 bases of the junction unmatched. The germline gives CDR1 SGHRS, CDR2 YFSETQ. CDR3: CASSLGTSASYEQYF. The DNA for the CDR3 is TGCGCCAGCAGCTTGGGGACTAGCGCATCCTACGAGCAGTACTTC.

This clonotype was counted at least ten times. The CDR3 protein is CASSTLYEQYF. CDR3 in DNA: TGTGCCAGCAGTACCTTGTACGAGCAGTACTTC. V usage is TRBV6-2 or TRBV6-3 and J usage is TRBJ2-7; D gene uncertain. The CDR3 has 11 amino acids. The V gene lost 5 bases and the J gene lost 4 bases, with 6 bases spanning the gap. The germline V gene has CDR1 MNHEY and CDR2 SVGEGT.

V usage is TRBV29-1 and J usage is TRBJ2-7; TRBD1 aligns across 7 bases. The CDR3 loop spans 15 amino acids. The trim removed 0 bases at V and 0 bases at J, leaving 5 bases unmatched. CDR1 SQVTM and CDR2 ANQGSEA come from the germline V gene. CDR3 in amino acids: CSVEERGTASYEQYF. DNA of the CDR3: TGCAGCGTTGAAGAAAGGGGGACAGCCTCCTACGAGCAGTACTTC.

CDR3 in amino acids: CASSYSFDRGSYEQYF. For the CDR3, the DNA is TGTGCCAGCAGTTACTCGTTTGACAGGGGTTCCTACGAGCAGTACTTC. V and J are TRBV6-2 or TRBV6-3 and TRBJ2-7; 8 nucleotides align to TRBD1. The CDR3 runs to 16 residues. The junction had 5 bases not matched to a gene; V was cut back by 0 bases and J by 1 base. The germline V gene has CDR1 MNHEY and CDR2 SVGEGT.

This clonotype has only a few counts. The chain uses TRBV10-2 and TRBJ2-2, with a weak D call TRBD1 (5 bases). The V end lost 9 bases, the J end lost 5 bases, and 13 bases lay between the germline ends. Germline V gene data show CDR1 as WSHSY and CDR2 as SAAADI. The CDR3 runs 13 residues. The CDR3 nucleotides read TGCGCCAGTGGACCAGGGCGGACCGGGGAGCTGTTTTTT. It specifies CASGPGRTGELFF.

Here the CDR3 reads CASSLGPDRGNSPLHF. In nucleotides, the CDR3 is TGTGCCAGCAGCTTGGGCCCCGACAGGGGCAATTCACCCCTCCACTTT. The chain combines TRBV11-2 with TRBJ1-6, with 8 bases identical to TRBD1. This CDR3 is built from 16 residues. Trimming removed 3 bases from V and 7 bases from J; junction bases left unmatched: 8. Germline V gene sequence: CDR1 SGHAT, CDR2 FQNNGV.

A few counts support this clonotype. This rearrangement joins TRBV4-1 to TRBJ2-7; D is unclear. Germline CDR1 reads MGHRA; CDR2 reads YSYEKL. This CDR3 spans 16 amino acids. The V end lost 0 bases, the J end lost 2 bases, and 14 bases lay between the germline ends. CDR3: CASSQEWLAEPYEQYF. The CDR3 coding sequence is TGCGCCAGCAGCCAAGAATGGCTCGCGGAGCCCTACGAGCAGTACTTC.

In its sample, this clonotype was seen many times. This chain joins TRBV12-3 or TRBV12-4 and TRBJ2-3; 7 positions agree with TRBD2. The CDR3 extends over 14 amino acids. V lost 6 bases and J lost 0; bases outside the gene matches: 3. CDR3 loop: CASRDSGSTDTQYF. CDR3 sequence (DNA): TGTGCCAGCAGAGATAGCGGGAGCACAGATACGCAGTATTTT.

This clonotype was seen many times. V and J are TRBV7-7 and TRBJ2-5; D gene uncertain. Germline CDR1 and CDR2: SSHAT and FNYEAQ (reference sequence). V was shortened by 0 bases and J by 5 bases, with 7 bases between the two germline ends. CDR3 length: 13 amino acids. CDR3 nucleotide sequence: TGTGCCAGCAGCTTAGCGCCTGATGAGACCCAGTACTTC. It codes for CASSLAPDETQYF.

The rearrangement joins TRBV4-3 to TRBJ2-1; maybe TRBD2 (5 bases). CDR3 length: 18 residues. Per the germline V gene, CDR1 is LGHNA and CDR2 is YSLEER. V shed 2 bases and J shed 4 bases, with 21 bases lying between them. The CDR3 DNA sequence: TGCGCCAGCAGCCAAATAGTACGGACTGGCGGGCATTACAATGAGCAGTTCTTC. Residues: CASSQIVRTGGHYNEQFF.

This clonotype was counted between two and nine times. In DNA form, the CDR3 reads TGCAGCGTTGTTAAAGGGACAGGTTTGGGCGAGCAGTACTTC. Translated, it gives CSVVKGTGLGEQYF. The rearrangement links TRBV29-1 to TRBJ2-7; the match to TRBD1 covers 8 bases. With 4 bases clipped from V and 6 bases from J, the junction kept 11 bases outside the gene matches. From germline, CDR1 is SQVTM and CDR2 ANQGSEA. CDR3 length: 14 amino acids.

This clonotype was recorded at least ten times. The rearrangement joins TRBV10-2 to TRBJ2-1; D is uncertain. Germline V gene data show CDR1 as WSHSY and CDR2 as SAAADI. V lost 1 base and J lost 3, with 4 bases in between. CDR3 size: 13 residues. CDR3 bases: TGCGCCAGCAGTGAGTGGGACTACAATGAGCAGTTCTTC. Protein sequence: CASSEWDYNEQFF.

The chain links TRBV19 to TRBJ1-5; maybe TRBD1 (6 bases). V shed 3 bases and J shed 7 bases, with 16 bases lying between them. CDR1 and CDR2 (germline): LNHDA, SQIVND (reference sequence). The CDR3 extends over 15 amino acids. The CDR3 nucleotides read TGTGCCAGTAGTATTGACCCTGGGGGCCGACAGCCCCAGCATTTT. Its translation: CASSIDPGGRQPQHF.

About this clonotype itself: One base away lies a much larger clone, so this may be a sequencing read error. The chain uses TRBV28 and TRBJ2-5; D remains ambiguous. Trimming removed 7 bases at V and 4 bases at J, with 13 bases between. This CDR3 is 13 amino acids long. Germline V gives CDR1 MDHEN, CDR2 SYDVKM. CDR3: CASTLAVGETQYF. The CDR3 DNA sequence: TGTGCCAGCACCCTGGCAGTGGGAGAGACCCAGTACTTC.

The chain couples TRBV5-1 to TRBJ1-2, with D perhaps matching TRBD1 (5 bases). V lost 4 bases to trimming and J lost 6 bases, with 22 bases between them. The germline CDR1 and CDR2 sequences are SGHRS and YFSETQ. The CDR3 spans 16 residues. The CDR3 reads CASSHGLGTPNNGYTF. For the CDR3, the DNA is TGCGCCAGCAGCCACGGGCTTGGGACTCCGAACAATGGCTACACCTTC.

The rearrangement uses TRBV6-5 and TRBJ2-5; D might be TRBD1 (6 bases). Germline CDR1 reads MNHEY; CDR2 reads SVGAGI. The CDR3 extends over 14 amino acids. The V end lost 2 bases, the J end lost 5 bases, and 12 bases lay between the germline ends. The CDR3 is CASSYGPQGETQYF. DNA of the CDR3: TGTGCCAGCAGTTACGGGCCCCAGGGGGAGACCCAGTACTTC.

In its sample, this clonotype was seen many times. The chain links TRBV25-1 to TRBJ2-7; D possibly corresponds to TRBD2 (5 bases). V lost 5 bases, J lost 3 bases, and 8 bases lay in between. Germline CDR1 and CDR2: MGHDK and SYGVNS. CDR3 size: 12 residues. For the CDR3, the DNA is TGTGCCAGCAGTACCGGGAACTACGAGCAGTACTTC. This gives the protein CASSTGNYEQYF.

This clonotype was detected ten times or more. J is TRBJ2-5 and V is TRBV7-9; TRBD1 matches 7 bases. With 5 bases clipped from V and 2 bases from J, the junction kept 8 bases outside the gene matches. The CDR3 runs 15 residues. Looked up from germline, CDR1 is SEHNR and CDR2 is FQNEAQ (reference sequence). Here the CDR3 reads CASSQNWDRQETQYF. CDR3 bases: TGTGCCAGCAGCCAGAACTGGGACAGACAAGAGACCCAGTACTTC.

The table lists this clonotype with a few counts. The chain couples TRBV28 to TRBJ2-7; D may be TRBD1 (6 bases). Germline V lookup: CDR1 MDHEN, CDR2 SYDVKM. The V gene lost 2 bases and the J gene lost 2 bases, with 7 bases spanning the gap. The CDR3 runs to 13 residues. CDR3 DNA sequence: TGTGCCAGCAGTTTAACAGGGACCTACGAGCAGTACTTC. Protein: CASSLTGTYEQYF.